This T cell receptor beta chain was captured in a study of yellow fever vaccine responses in identical twins. Notes on the study in general: Reports say the vaccine T cell response in twins looked partly convergent and partly personalized.

Germline V gene data show CDR1 as SGHAT and CDR2 as FQDESV (reference sequence). The germline V and J ends were trimmed by 5 bases and 0 bases, with 14 bases remaining between them. CDR3 length: 16 residues. TCRdb independently ran MiXCR on the RT-PCR reads; one entry per CDR3 protein. The sample has under 3,000 distinct CDR3 sequences; around four fifths are singletons. Concerning this clonotype: No antigen is known for it.

The chain is built from TRBV11-1 and TRBJ2-1, with D unresolved. This receptor was obtained from a woman aged 18-29 years who received the yellow fever vaccine. This specimen consisted of T cells from blood (PBMCs), unsorted or a sorted subset (not recorded which), obtained before or after yellow fever vaccination (not recorded which). In DNA, the CDR3 is TGTGCCAGCAGCCCCCTTGACGCCAGCTCCTACAATGAGCAGTTCTTC. This encodes CASSPLDASSYNEQFF.